The rows below give T cell receptor beta chains drawn from one sample of a study of identical twins. TCRdb processed the 5' RACE reads anew with MiXCR; each CDR3 protein has one entry. The sample shows 250,000 or so distinct CDR3 sequences, roughly 8% of them seen only once. The sample was also linked to a second study, of yellow fever vaccine responses in identical twins.

The specimen was CD8+ T cells sorted from blood. These TCRs come from a woman aged 18-35 years in good health. Both conserved end residues are part of each CDR3. D genes are given only for firm matches.

cdr3_aa j_call d_call v_call
CASSYEGNYEQYF TRBJ2-7 - TRBV27
CASSQAQGAGETQYF TRBJ2-5 - TRBV4-3
CASSLNFQETQYF TRBJ2-5 - TRBV6-6
CATGRGQGGTDTQYF TRBJ2-3 TRBD1 TRBV15
CASRDRGWAGELFF TRBJ2-2 TRBD1 TRBV6-1
CASSGEGLAGGGEFF TRBJ2-1 TRBD2 TRBV10-2
CASNHEEGQETQYF TRBJ2-5 - TRBV7-3
CASGGFKYNEQFF TRBJ2-1 - TRBV6-2/TRBV6-3
CASSQEELRSNEQFF TRBJ2-1 - TRBV3-1
CASSDGAGGGYNEQFF TRBJ2-1 TRBD2 TRBV6-4
CASRNSGYPDTQYF TRBJ2-3 - TRBV7-3
CASTKLWGRAENGELFF TRBJ2-2 TRBD2 TRBV5-4
CATSRDWAGGDTGELFF TRBJ2-2 TRBD2 TRBV15
CASRQTVAGHFDTQYF TRBJ2-3 TRBD2 TRBV6-4
CASSDFAGGSTDTQYF TRBJ2-3 TRBD2 TRBV6-4
CASSLELGAYEQYF TRBJ2-7 - TRBV5-1
CASSLPDTGELFF TRBJ2-2 - TRBV7-3
CATSGDRSSYEQYF TRBJ2-7 TRBD1 TRBV24-1
CASSDSNRHTGELFF TRBJ2-2 - TRBV6-4
CASSFLPDTAGEQYF TRBJ2-7 - TRBV12-3/TRBV12-4
CASRPGQGPSYEQYF TRBJ2-7 TRBD1 TRBV6-1
CSVVLAGATLYEQYF TRBJ2-7 TRBD2 TRBV29-1